The rows below give T cell receptor beta chains drawn from one sample of a study of blood T cell repertoires in COVID-19. Using immunoSEQ multiplex PCR, the repertoire was profiled, and TCRdb retains in-frame clones only, with some absent. Of roughly 98,000 clones in the sample, just under 85% were seen once. Sample: peripheral blood. The receptors stem from a woman in her 70s with active or convalescent COVID-19. The CDR3 runs from the conserved cysteine through the conserved F or W. A D gene is named only where the DNA matches it firmly. Clone size is shown for a subset of rows, as once, few, many or a class of expanded clone.

V gene,J gene,clone size,D gene,CDR3 protein,CDR3 DNA
TRBV28,TRBJ1-1,NA,NA,CASLPRPTVREEAFF,TGTGCCAGCCTCCCTCGCCCGACAGTTAGAGAAGAAGCTTTCTTT
TRBV4-3,TRBJ1-4,NA,NA,CASSQEGATNEKLFF,TGCGCCAGCAGCCAAGAGGGAGCAACTAATGAAAAACTGTTTTTT
TRBV11-2,TRBJ1-6,NA,TRBD1,CASSLAGTGNSPLHF,TGTGCCAGCAGCTTAGCGGGGACAGGGAATTCACCCCTCCACTTT
TRBV18,TRBJ1-6,NA,NA,CASSPAAGVDSPLHF,TGTGCCAGCTCACCCGCCGCAGGGGTCGATTCACCCCTCCACTTT
TRBV29-1,TRBJ1-1,NA,NA,CSVDFRGDTEAFF,TGCAGCGTTGACTTCCGAGGAGACACTGAAGCTTTCTTT
TRBV19,TRBJ1-2,NA,NA,CASRGDNYGYTF,TGTGCCAGTAGAGGAGATAACTATGGCTACACCTTC
TRBV5-1,TRBJ1-2,NA,NA,CASSLTLQGFNYGYTF,TGCGCCAGCAGCTTAACATTACAGGGTTTCAACTATGGCTACACCTTC
TRBV14,TRBJ2-1,once,NA,CASSQEQYNEQFF,TGTGCCAGCAGCCAAGAACAGTACAATGAGCAGTTCTTC
TRBV3-1/TRBV3-2,TRBJ2-3,NA,TRBD2,CASRTSGGDGTDTQYF,TGTGCCAGCAGGACTAGCGGGGGAGATGGGACAGATACGCAGTATTTT
TRBV6-2/TRBV6-3,TRBJ2-2,once,TRBD1,CASSRQDRVNTGELFF,TGTGCCAGCAGTCGACAGGACAGGGTGAACACCGGGGAGCTGTTTTTT
TRBV10-3,TRBJ1-5,NA,TRBD1,CAIQSGTGFNQPQHF,TGTGCCATCCAGTCTGGGACAGGGTTCAATCAGCCCCAGCATTTT
TRBV19,TRBJ2-6,NA,TRBD2,CASSSSGGRSYSGANVLTF,TGTGCCAGTAGTTCATCCGGGGGGAGGTCATACTCTGGGGCCAACGTCCTGACTTTC
TRBV4-3,TRBJ2-1,once,NA,CASSPWGPGNEQFF,TGCGCCAGCAGCCCATGGGGGCCAGGGAATGAGCAGTTCTTC
TRBV16,TRBJ1-2,NA,TRBD1,CASSQQLQGLRDYGYTF,TGTGCCAGCAGCCAGCAGCTACAGGGGTTAAGAGACTATGGCTACACCTTC
TRBV6-1,TRBJ2-7,NA,NA,CASSEERKVSYEQYF,TGTGCCAGCAGTGAAGAGAGGAAGGTGAGCTACGAGCAGTACTTC
TRBV23-1,TRBJ2-6,NA,TRBD1,CASSQWTGVSGANVLTF,TGCGCCAGCAGTCAATGGACAGGAGTCTCTGGGGCCAACGTCCTGACTTTC
TRBV3-1/TRBV3-2,TRBJ1-2,NA,NA,CASSQAGLGYTF,TGTGCCAGCAGCCAAGCCGGGTTAGGCTACACCTTC
TRBV18,TRBJ2-5,NA,TRBD1,CASSYRGEETQYF,TGTGCCAGTTCGTACAGGGGAGAAGAGACCCAGTACTTC
TRBV28,TRBJ1-2,NA,NA,CASRPLRTANYGYTF,TGTGCCAGCAGACCCTTGAGGACAGCTAACTATGGCTACACCTTC
TRBV5-1,TRBJ1-1,few,NA,CASSANQGEAFF,TGCGCCAGCAGCGCGAACCAGGGTGAAGCTTTCTTT
TRBV27,TRBJ1-2,few,NA,CASRPWDFGRNGYTF,TGTGCCAGCAGACCTTGGGACTTTGGAAGGAATGGCTACACCTTC
TRBV6-2/TRBV6-3,TRBJ1-5,NA,TRBD1,CASSSDRQGVRPQHF,TGTGCCAGCAGTTCAGACCGACAGGGGGTTCGGCCCCAGCATTTT
TRBV1,TRBJ2-5,NA,NA,CTSTTKVYTSGGLTPVETQYF,TGCACCAGCACCACCAAGGTTTATACTAGCGGGGGGCTCACGCCTGTAGAGACCCAGTACTTC
TRBV6-5,TRBJ2-7,few,TRBD1,CASRRRQGRAEEQYF,TGTGCCAGCAGGAGACGACAGGGGCGGGCGGAGGAGCAGTACTTC
TRBV10-1,TRBJ2-7,NA,NA,CASSSNLLGEQYF,TGCGCCAGCAGTTCCAACCTCCTAGGCGAGCAGTACTTC
TRBV5-1,TRBJ2-1,NA,TRBD2,CASSLGASGYNEQFF,TGCGCCAGCAGCTTGGGGGCTAGCGGCTACAATGAGCAGTTCTTC
TRBV6-6,TRBJ1-2,NA,TRBD1,CASSQTNPTGSEGYTF,TGTGCCAGCAGTCAAACCAACCCGACAGGGTCGGAAGGCTACACCTTC
TRBV9,TRBJ1-4,once,NA,CASSVDGGEKLFF,TGTGCCAGCAGCGTAGATGGGGGCGAAAAACTGTTTTTT
TRBV7-9,TRBJ2-6,NA,NA,CASSSPSSGANVLTF,TGTGCCAGCAGCTCTCCGAGCTCTGGGGCCAACGTCCTGACTTTC
TRBV27,TRBJ2-1,NA,TRBD1,CASRNPGGTHNEQFF,TGTGCCAGCAGAAATCCAGGGGGCACTCACAATGAGCAGTTCTTC
TRBV19,TRBJ2-5,NA,NA,CASSPSRRPQETQYF,TGTGCCAGTAGTCCGTCCCGGAGACCTCAAGAGACCCAGTACTTC
TRBV27,TRBJ2-3,NA,TRBD2,CASSPVRRGAYTDTQYF,TGTGCCAGCAGTCCCGTGAGGCGGGGGGCTTACACAGATACGCAGTATTTT
TRBV18,TRBJ2-1,few,TRBD2,CASSPGLAEDEQFF,TGTGCCAGCTCACCCGGACTAGCGGAGGATGAGCAGTTCTTC
TRBV7-2,TRBJ1-2,NA,NA,CASSPTILARKIKNPGYTF,TGTGCCAGCAGCCCGACTATCCTAGCCCGGAAAATTAAAAACCCTGGCTACACCTTC
TRBV7-9,TRBJ2-7,NA,NA,CASSRLDTYEQYF,TGTGCCAGCAGCCGTCTTGACACCTACGAGCAGTACTTC
TRBV7-9,TRBJ2-4,NA,TRBD1,CASSSGGQGIGNIQYF,TGTGCCAGCAGTTCCGGTGGACAGGGGATTGGAAACATTCAGTACTTC
TRBV10-2,TRBJ1-6,once,NA,CASTRGGEGLRASPLHF,TGCGCCAGCACCCGAGGGGGTGAAGGACTCCGAGCCTCACCCCTCCACTTT
TRBV3-1/TRBV3-2,TRBJ1-3,NA,TRBD1,CASSRAGGSGNTIYF,TGTGCCAGCAGCCGTGCAGGGGGCTCTGGAAACACCATATATTTT
TRBV7-2,TRBJ2-4,NA,TRBD2,CASSSPQSGGAWDIQYF,TGTGCCAGCAGCTCCCCGCAGAGCGGGGGGGCATGGGACATTCAGTACTTC
TRBV20-1,TRBJ1-1,NA,NA,CSARGGAKAFF,TGCAGTGCTAGAGGGGGAGCAAAAGCTTTCTTT
TRBV6-5,TRBJ1-1,NA,NA,CASSYRGGSGLFF,TGTGCCAGCAGTTACCGAGGAGGATCCGGGCTCTTCTTT
TRBV27,TRBJ1-5,NA,NA,CASSTRGSSPNQPQHF,TGTGCCAGCAGTACCCGGGGGTCCTCCCCCAATCAGCCCCAGCATTTT